This entry is about one T cell receptor beta chain. As yet, its antigen is unknown. The table came from immunoSEQ multiplex PCR; TCRdb's copy has only in-frame clones and leaves some out. The table records more than 15,000 clones, over 75% of them present only once. Trimming left V 5 bases short and J 9 bases short, with 14 bases between. The CDR3 has 13 residues. CDR1 is SNHLY and CDR2 is FYNNEI in the germline V gene. The entry originates in a study of T cells in localized non-small cell lung cancer. Regarding the study as a whole: Longer survival (overall) was linked to higher T cell density in blood. There was higher T cell clonality in uninvolved adjacent lung than in tumor, and it was highest there.

The sequencing here drew on peripheral blood, taken before any cancer treatment. V usage is TRBV2 and J usage is TRBJ2-1; D ambiguous. This sequence originates from a female donor over 55 with stage III squamous cell lung carcinoma. The CDR3 nucleotides are TGTGCCAGCAGTCGAGACACACGGGCTGAGCAGTTCTTC. Amino acid sequence: CASSRDTRAEQFF.